Following are 23 T cell receptor beta chains from one sample sequenced in a study of human T cells and chemical hapten exposure. As to time point: patch test 3, about 24 weeks after DPC sensitization. Treatment: therapeutic diphenylcyclopropenone sensitization with weekly scalp DPC. TCRdb passed the RACE reads through MiXCR, listing each CDR3 protein once. Counted here are roughly 71,000 distinct CDR3 sequences, 11% occurring once; the ten biggest clones make up 1.4%. The source was whole blood, collected in connection with sensitization to the hapten diphenylcyclopropenone (DPC). The source of these receptors is a woman between 45 and 65 years old with alopecia areata. Some clones in this sample may be carry-over from other donors' samples.

This clonotype has more than one count but fewer than ten. The chain recombines TRBV24-1 with TRBJ1-1; D ambiguous. Trimming removed 3 bases from V and 1 base from J, with 5 bases in between. In germline, CDR1 is KGHDR, CDR2 SFDVKD. The CDR3 runs 13 residues. This CDR3 reads CATSDGSNTEAFF. The CDR3 DNA reads as TGTGCCACCAGTGATGGATCGAACACTGAAGCTTTCTTT.

Points on this clonotype: A clone one base away is much larger, so this may be a read error. This chain connects TRBV14 to TRBJ1-5; D unresolved. The CDR3 spans 13 residues. The germline V gene encodes CDR1 SGHDN and CDR2 FVKESK. V gave up 1 base and J gave up 3 bases, with 4 bases separating them. The CDR3 region is CASSQAHNQPQHF. CDR3 sequence (DNA): TGTGCCAGCAGCCAAGCCCACAATCAGCCCCAGCATTTT.

This clonotype was observed a handful of times. The chain recombines TRBV27 with TRBJ1-1; the D gene is possibly TRBD1 (5 bases). In germline, CDR1 is MNHEY, CDR2 SMNVEV (reference sequence). The CDR3 has 14 amino acids. Trimming cost V 4 bases and J 5 bases, with 14 bases left between them. In nucleotides, the CDR3 is TGTGCCAGCAGTTCGTACATACAGGATACTGAAGCTTTCTTT. This encodes CASSSYIQDTEAFF.

This clonotype turned up a few times. The V and J genes are TRBV28 and TRBJ2-7; D is undetermined. From germline, CDR1 is MDHEN and CDR2 SYDVKM. The CDR3 has 11 residues. Trimming shortened V by 8 bases and J by 3 bases, and 8 bases separated the two germline ends. The CDR3 nucleotides are TGTGCCAGCGAAGCCCTCTACGAGCAGTACTTC. Translating gives CASEALYEQYF.

This sequence joins TRBV29-1 and TRBJ2-7, with D possibly TRBD1 on 7 matching bases. Deletions cut 3 bases from V and 3 bases from J, with 18 bases between. The CDR3 contains 15 residues. The germline V gene encodes CDR1 SQVTM and CDR2 ANQGSEA. CDR3 nucleotide sequence: TGCAGCGTTGAGCCCGGGGGACAGTTACTCTACGAGCAGTACTTC. Translated, it gives CSVEPGGQLLYEQYF.

This clonotype was counted at least ten times. This chain uses TRBV2 with TRBJ2-1; D perhaps matches TRBD2 (5 bases). Germline CDR1 SNHLY, CDR2 FYNNEI. The length of the CDR3 is 13 residues. Trimming cost V 7 bases and J 2 bases, with 9 bases left between them. This CDR3 is CASKEVAYNEQFF. CDR3 sequence (DNA): TGTGCCAGCAAGGAGGTAGCCTACAATGAGCAGTTCTTC.

This clonotype was observed at least ten times. This chain joins TRBV5-1 and TRBJ2-3; 9 bases map to TRBD2. The CDR3 spans 15 residues. V lost 6 bases to trimming and J lost 6 bases; unmatched junction nucleotides: 11. The V gene's germline CDR1 is SGHRS and CDR2 YFSETQ. The CDR3 reads CASTNWGTSSDTQYF. Here the CDR3 DNA reads TGCGCCAGCACGAATTGGGGGACTAGCTCCGATACGCAGTATTTT.

The chain has TRBV9 and TRBJ2-7, with 9 bases aligning to TRBD2. Losses at the gene ends were 4 bases for V and 2 bases for J; bases not matched to a gene: 10. Germline assignment: CDR1 SGDLS and CDR2 YYNGEE. The CDR3 contains 16 residues. CDR3 nucleotides: TGTGCCAGCAGCCCTGAGACTAGCGGCCTGACCTACGAGCAGTACTTC. Protein product: CASSPETSGLTYEQYF.

The table lists this clonotype with many counts. The chain has TRBV7-2 and TRBJ2-7; 9 positions match TRBD2. V was pared by 1 base and J by 4 bases, with 11 bases of the junction left unmatched. The germline V gene has CDR1 SGHTA and CDR2 FQGNSA. The CDR3 consists of 17 residues. The CDR3 loop is CASSLGGGGPPRYEQYF. CDR3 DNA sequence: TGTGCCAGCAGCTTAGGCGGGGGGGGGCCCCCGAGGTACGAGCAGTACTTC.

This clonotype showed up just a few times. The chain joins TRBV28 to TRBJ2-7; perhaps TRBD2 as D (6 bases). The ends were cut back, 3 bases at V and 0 bases at J, with 9 bases in the middle. CDR3 length: 14 amino acids. Germline V lookup: CDR1 MDHEN, CDR2 SYDVKM. The CDR3 protein is CASSFPGSSYEQYF. The CDR3 nucleotides read TGTGCCAGCAGTTTTCCCGGGAGCTCCTACGAGCAGTACTTC.

This clonotype was picked up many times. This chain joins TRBV6-6 and TRBJ1-4; TRBD1 aligns across 8 bases. The germline CDR1 and CDR2 sequences are MNHNY and SVGAGI (reference sequence). V shed 6 bases and J 7 bases; nucleotides not matched to a gene: 10. The CDR3 contains 15 residues. CDR3 in DNA: TGTGCCAGCAGGGGGAACGACAGGGGACTTGAAAAACTGTTTTTT. Protein: CASRGNDRGLEKLFF.

This clonotype was found a few times. V and J are TRBV20-1 and TRBJ2-7; TRBD2 might be the D (6 bases). Per germline, CDR1 DFQATT and CDR2 SNEGSKA (reference sequence). The V end was cut by 0 bases, the J end by 3 bases, with 15 bases between. This CDR3 comprises 15 residues. The CDR3 here is CSARDVREPHYEQYF. The DNA for the CDR3 is TGCAGTGCTAGAGATGTTCGGGAGCCTCACTACGAGCAGTACTTC.

Many counts were recorded for this clonotype. The rearrangement uses TRBV27 and TRBJ1-2; D uncertain. Germline V gene lookup returns CDR1 MNHEY and CDR2 SMNVEV (reference sequence). The CDR3 extends over 14 amino acids. V lost 6 bases, J lost 4 bases, and 15 bases lay in between. CDR3 region: CASSLGISSYGYTF. The CDR3 DNA reads TGTGCCAGCAGCTTGGGTATTTCCAGCTATGGCTACACCTTC.

Many counts were recorded for this clonotype. This chain uses TRBV5-6 with TRBJ2-1; D may be TRBD2 (5 bases). Germline V gene lookup returns CDR1 SGHDT and CDR2 YYEEEE. Trimming cost V 0 bases and J 4 bases, with 11 bases left between them. CDR3 length: 15 amino acids. CDR3 residues: CASSLVKEEYNEQFF. The CDR3 DNA reads as TGTGCCAGCAGCTTGGTAAAGGAGGAATACAATGAGCAGTTCTTC.

This clonotype was seen many times. The J gene is TRBJ2-4, the V gene TRBV7-8, with TRBD1 matching 9 bases. The ends lost 1 base at V and 0 bases at J; junction bases unmatched: 13. The CDR3 runs 20 residues. CDR1 is SGHVS, CDR2 FQNEAQ, per germline. The CDR3 DNA is TGTGCCAGCAGCTTAGGGACAGGGGCGGATTTGAGACTAGCCAAAAACATTCAGTACTTC. This translates into CASSLGTGADLRLAKNIQYF.

This clonotype was seen repeatedly, ten times or more. The rearrangement joins TRBV6-5 to TRBJ1-5; no clear D gene. The CDR3 has 15 amino acids. V lost 6 bases and J lost 1, with 13 bases in between. Germline V gives CDR1 MNHEY, CDR2 SVGAGI. CDR3 nucleotide sequence: TGTGCCAGCAGCCGCCTTTCTTCCAGCAATCAGCCCCAGCATTTT. Its protein is CASSRLSSSNQPQHF.

In its sample, this clonotype was seen many times. The chain couples TRBV14 to TRBJ2-1; maybe TRBD2 (6 bases). The CDR3 covers 18 residues. Germline assignment: CDR1 SGHDN and CDR2 FVKESK. The V and J ends lost 5 bases and 1 base respectively, with 21 bases between them. The DNA for the CDR3 is TGTGCCAGCAGCTATCACCCTCCTACTAGCAAGTCCTACAATGAGCAGTTCTTC. Translating gives CASSYHPPTSKSYNEQFF.

Many counts were recorded for this clonotype. The V gene is TRBV12-3 or TRBV12-4, the J gene TRBJ2-7; no firm D call. V was trimmed by 6 bases and J by 3 bases, leaving 12 bases between them. The CDR3 runs to 13 residues. CDR3 nucleotides: TGTGCCAGCAGCCCCCCGGACCACTACGAGCAGTACTTC. Its protein product is CASSPPDHYEQYF.

In its sample, this clonotype was seen many times. The V gene is TRBV12-3 or TRBV12-4, the J gene TRBJ2-5; the D gene is possibly TRBD1 (6 bases). The ends were cut back, 5 bases at V and 1 base at J, with 11 bases in the middle. The CDR3 totals 14 residues. The CDR3 sequence is CASSNRVGQETQYF. Here the CDR3 DNA reads TGTGCCAGCAGTAACAGGGTTGGCCAAGAGACCCAGTACTTC.

CDR3 DNA sequence: TGTGCCAGCTCACCTGTGGGACAGAGTAATCAGCCCCAGCATTTT. Protein: CASSPVGQSNQPQHF. The rearrangement joins TRBV18 to TRBJ1-5; 7 bases fit TRBD1. The length of the CDR3 is 15 residues. V shed 3 bases and J 4 bases; nucleotides not matched to a gene: 6. Germline loops: CDR1 KGHSH, CDR2 LQKENI.

This clonotype was recorded many times. The CDR3 DNA sequence: TGTGCCAGCAGCCCCTGGGACTATCTTCCTAGCACTGGTACGCAGTATTTT. The encoded protein is CASSPWDYLPSTGTQYF. The rearrangement uses TRBV7-2 and TRBJ2-3, with TRBD2 matching over 7 bases. In germline, CDR1 is SGHTA, CDR2 FQGNSA. There are 17 residues in the CDR3. Trimming cost V 5 bases and J 8 bases; bases outside gene matches: 19.

A few counts support this clonotype. The rearrangement uses TRBV28 and TRBJ2-7; no reliable D call. V lost 5 bases to trimming and J lost 7 bases, with 15 bases between them. The CDR3 totals 13 residues. Germline values: CDR1 MDHEN, CDR2 SYDVKM. CDR3 nucleotide sequence: TGTGCCAGCAGTACACCTTGGAGACGAGAGCAGTACTTC. Its protein is CASSTPWRREQYF.

At least ten counts were recorded for this clonotype. J is TRBJ1-1 and V is TRBV7-9; TRBD1 might be the D (6 bases). CDR1 is SEHNR, CDR2 FQNEAQ, per germline (reference sequence). The ends were cut back, 8 bases at V and 10 bases at J, with 17 bases in the middle. The CDR3 has 12 amino acids. CDR3 residues: CASGETGWGAFF. The CDR3 DNA reads TGTGCCAGCGGGGAAACAGGGTGGGGAGCTTTCTTT. The whole variable domain, remainder taken from reference TRBV7-9 and TRBJ1-1, is DTGVSQNPRHKITKRGQNVTFRCDPISEHNRLYWYRQTLGQGPEFLTYFQNEAQLEKSRLLSDRFSAERPKGSFSTLEIQRTEQGDSAMYLCASGETGWGAFFGQGTRLTVV.